These 20 T cell receptor beta chains came from one sample sequenced in a study of response to subunit inactivated influenza vaccine. MiXCR, applied by TCRdb to the RT-PCR reads, yields one record per CDR3 protein. The sample has around 530,000 distinct CDR3 sequences, 12% seen once. The sequencing used PBMCs from blood, collected on the day of vaccination. These receptors were collected from a man aged 50-59 years who received an inactivated influenza vaccine.

This clonotype came up many times. The chain recombines TRBV28 with TRBJ2-1; possible D gene TRBD2, 7 bases. There are 16 residues in the CDR3. The germline gives CDR1 MDHEN, CDR2 SYDVKM. V dropped 7 bases and J dropped 8 bases, with 24 bases sitting between them. CDR3 protein: CASTDWGGPYFHEQFF. The CDR3 DNA is TGTGCCAGCACCGACTGGGGGGGCCCATATTTCCATGAGCAGTTCTTC.

This clonotype was counted at least ten times. The chain employs TRBV20-1 and TRBJ1-5; D gene uncertain. The CDR3 is 13 residues long. The V gene's germline CDR1 is DFQATT and CDR2 SNEGSKA (reference sequence). V shed 4 bases and J shed 3 bases, with 10 bases lying between them. The CDR3 sequence: CSAKWSFNQPQHF. The DNA for the CDR3 is TGCAGTGCTAAGTGGAGTTTCAATCAGCCCCAGCATTTT.

Many counts were recorded for this clonotype. The rearrangement links TRBV16 to TRBJ1-2; D remains ambiguous. Germline V gene sequence: CDR1 KGHSY, CDR2 FQNENV. Deletions cut 2 bases from V and 2 bases from J, with 6 bases between. CDR3 size: 13 residues. This CDR3 is CASSQIVNYGYTF. The CDR3 DNA follows: TGTGCCAGCAGCCAAATAGTCAACTATGGCTACACCTTC.

This clonotype was found many times. The chain uses TRBV2 and TRBJ2-2; tentatively, D is TRBD1 or TRBD2 (5 bases each). The V and J ends lost 7 bases and 1 base respectively, with 10 bases between them. This CDR3 spans 14 amino acids. Germline CDR1 is SNHLY and CDR2 is FYNNEI. CDR3 bases: TGTGCCAGCAACGAGGGGCGGAACACCGGGGAGCTGTTTTTT. The encoded protein is CASNEGRNTGELFF.

In its sample, this clonotype was seen a few times. This rearrangement joins TRBV3-1 to TRBJ1-5; D not certain. CDR3 length: 14 amino acids. V was cut by 3 bases and J by 4 bases, with 10 bases left in between. Germline V gives CDR1 LGHDT, CDR2 YNNKEL (reference sequence). CDR3 amino acids: CASSHSGPNQPQHF. The CDR3 DNA is TGTGCCAGCAGCCATTCCGGGCCGAATCAGCCCCAGCATTTT.

This clonotype occurred a few times. CDR3 amino acids: CASSQDTGMTYEQYF. The CDR3 nucleotides are TGCGCCAGCAGCCAAGACACCGGGATGACCTACGAGCAGTACTTC. The chain recombines TRBV4-3 with TRBJ2-7; D possibly corresponds to TRBD2 (5 bases). The length of the CDR3 is 15 residues. Germline CDR1 LGHNA, CDR2 YSLEER. V gave up 0 bases and J gave up 2 bases, with 11 bases separating them.

This clonotype was found a few times. V and J are TRBV12-3 or TRBV12-4 and TRBJ2-1; 9 bases are a match to TRBD2. The CDR3 consists of 13 residues. V lost 10 bases, J lost 4 bases, and 5 bases stayed unmatched. The CDR3 nucleotides are TGTGCCACCTCCCTAGCGGGGTACAATGAGCAGTTCTTC. It specifies CATSLAGYNEQFF.

In its sample, this clonotype was seen many times. The CDR3 reads CASSRTSGVYNEQFF. The CDR3 DNA follows: TGTGCCAGCAGCCGAACTAGCGGGGTCTACAATGAGCAGTTCTTC. The chain combines TRBV12-3 or TRBV12-4 with TRBJ2-1, with 10 bases lining up with TRBD2. J lost 3 bases, V lost 6 bases, and 5 bases had no gene match. The CDR3 is made up of 15 amino acids.

The chain is built from TRBV20-1 and TRBJ2-5; D tentatively fits TRBD1 or TRBD2 (6 bases each). Looked up from germline, CDR1 is DFQATT and CDR2 is SNEGSKA (reference sequence). The CDR3 contains 18 residues. Deletions cut 6 bases from V and 1 base from J, with 27 bases between. The CDR3 nucleotides read TGCAGTGCAACCCCGGGGCCCGGACAGCAAGCGGGCCAAGAGACCCAGTACTTC. It encodes CSATPGPGQQAGQETQYF.

The CDR3 DNA sequence: TGTGCCAGCAGGGCGATCATCACCGGGGAGCTGTTTTTT. Translating it yields CASRAIITGELFF. J is TRBJ2-2 and V is TRBV12-3 or TRBV12-4, with D uncertain. The CDR3 sequence is 13 residues long. With 6 bases removed from V and 4 bases from J, the gap between germline ends came to 9 bases.

This sequence joins TRBV7-9 and TRBJ1-3; 7 nucleotides line up with TRBD1. Germline CDR1 and CDR2: SEHNR and FQNEAQ (reference sequence). There are 15 residues in the CDR3. Trimming cost V 5 bases and J 0 bases; bases outside gene matches: 4. In DNA, the CDR3 is TGTGCCAGCAGCATACAGGGGAGCTCTGGAAACACCATATATTTT. Encoded protein: CASSIQGSSGNTIYF.

This rearrangement joins TRBV21-1 to TRBJ2-3; the table's TRBD2 call for D was not verified on the DNA. TRBV21-1 is shown as a pseudogene. The CDR3 consists of 17 residues. CDR3 residues: CASSTSGLAGYTDTQYF. CDR3 nucleotides: TGTGCCAGCAGCACGTCGGGACTAGCGGGTTATACAGATACGCAGTATTTT.

CDR3 in amino acids: CASSILVALSSYNEQFF. The CDR3 DNA reads as TGTGCCAGTAGTATTCTCGTGGCGTTGAGCTCCTACAATGAGCAGTTCTTC. The chain recombines TRBV19 with TRBJ2-1; D is undetermined. The CDR3 extends over 17 amino acids. The germline V gene encodes CDR1 LNHDA and CDR2 SQIVND (reference sequence). V lost 3 bases and J lost 0, with 15 bases in between.

CDR3 sequence: CGGLASQETQYF. The DNA of the CDR3 is TGCGGGGGACTAGCGAGCCAAGAGACCCAGTACTTC. The V gene is TRBV20-1, the J gene TRBJ2-5; 10 bases align to TRBD2. CDR3 length: 12 residues. From germline, CDR1 is DFQATT and CDR2 SNEGSKA (reference sequence).

This clonotype occurred many times. The V and J genes are TRBV29-1 and TRBJ2-3; 7 nucleotides align to TRBD2. Germline CDR1 reads SQVTM; CDR2 reads ANQGSEA. The CDR3 sequence is 15 residues long. J was trimmed by 2 bases and V by 4 bases; bases with no gene match: 9. In DNA, the CDR3 is TGCAGCGTTGGGCCGGGAGCGGGGTTCACAGATACGCAGTATTTT. Translated, it gives CSVGPGAGFTDTQYF.

This clonotype showed up just a few times. The rearrangement uses TRBV27 and TRBJ1-4; D gene uncertain. The CDR3 is 14 amino acids. Germline CDR1 reads MNHEY; CDR2 reads SMNVEV (reference sequence). Trimming removed 3 bases from V and 1 base from J, with 6 bases in between. The CDR3 spells CASSFWGTNEKLFF. The CDR3 DNA reads as TGTGCCAGCAGTTTCTGGGGAACTAATGAAAAACTGTTTTTT.

This clonotype came up a few times. V is TRBV18 and J is TRBJ2-2; D is unresolved. V lost 0 bases to trimming and J lost 3 bases, with 17 bases between them. Per germline, CDR1 KGHSH and CDR2 LQKENI. CDR3 length: 18 residues. In DNA, the CDR3 is TGTGCCAGCTCACCACCGGGAAGCGCCCCTCGGCACACCGGGGAGCTGTTTTTT. As protein: CASSPPGSAPRHTGELFF.

Only a few counts were recorded for this clonotype. The CDR3 loop is CASSPPAPDRGGTGELFF. In DNA form, the CDR3 reads TGTGCCAGCAGTCCACCCGCCCCCGACAGGGGTGGAACCGGGGAGCTGTTTTTT. The chain uses TRBV27 and TRBJ2-2; 8 bases align to TRBD1. The length of the CDR3 is 18 residues. V was clipped by 5 bases and J by 5 bases; unmatched bases: 16. The germline CDR1 and CDR2 sequences are MNHEY and SMNVEV (reference sequence).

The chain is built from TRBV28 and TRBJ2-7, with 9 bases matching TRBD1. The CDR3 length is 16 residues. The V segment lost 6 bases and the J segment 6 bases; nucleotides outside the gene matches: 15. Germline assignment: CDR1 MDHEN and CDR2 SYDVKM. The CDR3 DNA follows: TGTGCCAGCAGCCCACGCGCCCGGACAGGGGCCGGCGAGCAGTACTTC. This sequence encodes CASSPRARTGAGEQYF.

This clonotype was detected only a few times. V gene TRBV27 combines with J gene TRBJ1-1, with 7 bases matching TRBD1. V was pared by 1 base and J by 4 bases, with 12 bases of the junction left unmatched. Germline V gene data show CDR1 as MNHEY and CDR2 as SMNVEV (reference sequence). CDR3 length: 17 residues. The CDR3, as DNA: TGTGCCAGCAGTTTATATCCCCCCTCAGGGGGGCTCACTGAAGCTTTCTTT. Translation: CASSLYPPSGGLTEAFF.